This entry features one T cell receptor beta chain sequence. V shed 3 bases and J shed 4 bases, with 10 bases lying between them. The CDR3 consists of 13 residues. CDR1 DFQATT and CDR2 SNEGSKA come from the germline V gene (reference sequence). The data originate from a study of blood T cell repertoires in COVID-19. Overall study: The analysed material was cDNA or gDNA that came from T cells, B-cell-depleted T cells, or PBMCs.

As processed by the authors: Scientists estimated how many nucleated cells there were by amplifying reference gene primers. Repertoires were generated with immunoSEQ multiplex PCR, while TCRdb's copy carries only in-frame clones and drops some. V and J calls and clone size are copied from that table; D and trimming were computed from the DNA. The table records more than 45,000 clones, 85% to 90% of them present only once. The sample comprised peripheral blood. The sequence came from a man aged 55-75 years with acute or convalescent COVID-19. This chain joins TRBV20-1 and TRBJ2-1; tentatively, D is TRBD1 (5 bases). In DNA form, the CDR3 reads TGCAGTGCTAGTTGGTACAGGTACAATGAGCAGTTCTTC. It codes for CSASWYRYNEQFF.